This T cell receptor (beta chain) was captured in a study of cytomegalovirus exposure and HLA in healthy donors. Study results and caveats: Immune exposure data for these donors was limited to CMV serostatus. Fewer N-insertions than the roughly 670-donor mean were reportedly shown by an Asian-associated ancestry cluster in a later analysis. Later analysis identified 15,000 to 20,000 TCR beta sequences associated with HLA alleles, using a false discovery rate threshold of 0.05. Differences between HLA loci emerged in a later analysis of TCR association rates, with DRB1 most and HLA-C fewest.

Germline V gives CDR1 SGHTA, CDR2 FQGNSA. V shed 5 bases and J 4 bases; nucleotides not matched to a gene: 6. This CDR3 is built from 17 residues. To note about this clone: Its target is unknown.

The PCR used 60 Vbeta and 13 Jbeta primers. Measured with immunoSEQ multiplex PCR; TCRdb has only the in-frame clones, and not every one. This table has around 100,000 clones, 78% appearing once. This rearrangement joins TRBV7-2 to TRBJ2-3; 16 bases map to TRBD2. The clonotype originates from a male donor in good health and CMV-seropositive. The sequencing sample was made of PBMCs. The CDR3 loop reads CASSLGTSGGAADTQYF. The CDR3 coding sequence is TGTGCCAGCAGCCTGGGGACTAGCGGGGGGGCCGCAGATACGCAGTATTTT. Combining the CDR3 with reference TRBV7-2 and TRBJ2-3 gives the whole variable domain GAGVSQSPSNKVTEKGKDVELRCDPISGHTALYWYRQSLGQGLEFLIYFQGNSAPDKSGLPSDRFSAERTGGSVSTLTIQRTQQEDSAVYLCASSLGTSGGAADTQYFGPGTRLTVL.